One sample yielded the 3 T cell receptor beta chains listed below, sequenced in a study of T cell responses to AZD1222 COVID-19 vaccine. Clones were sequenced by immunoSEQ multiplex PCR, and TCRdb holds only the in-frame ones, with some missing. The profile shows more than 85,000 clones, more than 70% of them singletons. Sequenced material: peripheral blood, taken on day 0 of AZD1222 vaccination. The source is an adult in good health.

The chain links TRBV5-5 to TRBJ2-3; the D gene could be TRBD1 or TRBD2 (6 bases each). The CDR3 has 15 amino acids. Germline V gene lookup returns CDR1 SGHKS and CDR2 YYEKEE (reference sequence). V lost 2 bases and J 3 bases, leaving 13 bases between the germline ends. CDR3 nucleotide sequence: TGTGCCAGCAGCTTAGGGGGGAGCGGGACAGATACGCAGTATTTT. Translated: CASSLGGSGTDTQYF.

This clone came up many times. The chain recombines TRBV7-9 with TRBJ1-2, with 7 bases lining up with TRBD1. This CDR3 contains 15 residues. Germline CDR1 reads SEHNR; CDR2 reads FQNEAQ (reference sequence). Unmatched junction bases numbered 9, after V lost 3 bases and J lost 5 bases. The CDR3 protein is CASSFSRDSFYGYTF. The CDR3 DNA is TGTGCCAGCAGCTTCTCCCGGGACAGCTTTTATGGCTACACCTTC.

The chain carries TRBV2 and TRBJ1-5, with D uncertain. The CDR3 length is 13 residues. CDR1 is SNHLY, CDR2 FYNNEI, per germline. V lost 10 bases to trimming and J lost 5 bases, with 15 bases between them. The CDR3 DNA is TGTGCCACCAGATGGCGGAGGGATCAGCCCCAGCATTTT. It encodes CATRWRRDQPQHF.